Shown below are 3 T cell receptor beta chains from a single sample sequenced in a study of vaccination and CD4 T cells after COVID-19. Their antigens remain unidentified. This sample's treatment: approximately 11-day PBMC culture with coronavirus spike peptide pools or control peptides (ViraFEST assay). The Oncomine TCR Beta short-read assay sequenced DNA from cultured CD4+ T cells. TCRdb re-analysed the PCR reads in MiXCR, keeping a single row per CDR3 protein. The data show about 14,000 distinct CDR3 sequences, roughly four fifths seen once. The sequencing sample was made of CD4+ T cells from blood, cultured in vitro. Receptor source: a human donor who had recovered from COVID-19.

About this clonotype: This may be a read error, as it is one base from a much larger clone. The CDR3 does not end in the conserved phenylalanine or tryptophan, so this is likely a read error. It is unclear where the CDR3 begins or ends on the DNA, so no DNA is shown, and the CDR3 is as TCRdb lists it. V is TRBV6-5 and J is TRBJ2-3; TRBD2, the D gene given by the table, was not confirmed from the DNA. Germline-derived CDR1 and CDR2 are MNHEY and SVGAGI. The CDR3 length equals 9 residues, ends included. CDR3: CASSYQAGS.

This clonotype is labeled medium-sized. V and J are TRBV7-2 and TRBJ2-6, with 9 bases aligning to TRBD1. This CDR3 has 19 amino acids. Germline-derived CDR1 and CDR2 are SGHTA and FQGNSA. With 5 bases clipped from V and 2 bases from J, the junction kept 13 bases outside the gene matches. DNA for the CDR3: TGTGCCAGCAGCAAAAGGGGGACAGGGAGGACTGCTGGGGCCAACGTCCTGACTTTC. This codes for CASSKRGTGRTAGANVLTF.

The rearrangement uses TRBV19 and TRBJ2-3; no reliable D call. The CDR3 is made up of 14 amino acids. Per germline, CDR1 LNHDA and CDR2 SQIVND (reference sequence). Trimming stripped 7 bases from V and 2 bases from J, with 13 bases between. CDR3 sequence reads: CASTPGHPTDTQYF. The CDR3 region has the DNA TGTGCCAGTACCCCGGGCCACCCCACAGATACGCAGTATTTT.